The 26 T cell receptor beta chains listed next were all sequenced from one sample in a study of blood T cell repertoires in COVID-19. TCRdb's table, derived via immunoSEQ multiplex PCR, lists solely in-frame clones and lacks some. This sample carries 130,000 to 150,000 clones, around 81% of them seen once, and the ten largest clones take about 7.5%. Sequenced input: peripheral blood. The source is a human donor in a cohort sampled during active COVID-19.

This rearrangement joins TRBV19 to TRBJ1-5, with 9 bases matching TRBD1. The CDR3 has 13 amino acids. Losses at the gene ends were 9 bases for V and 7 bases for J; bases not matched to a gene: 7. Per germline, CDR1 LNHDA and CDR2 SQIVND (reference sequence). CDR3 nucleotides: TGTGCCAGCCGGGACAGGGAATGGCAGCCCCAGCATTTT. Translated, it gives CASRDREWQPQHF.

Only a few counts were recorded for this clone. The chain has TRBV28 and TRBJ2-5, with 12 bases lining up with TRBD2. Germline V gives CDR1 MDHEN, CDR2 SYDVKM. The junction had 10 bases not matched to a gene; V was cut back by 3 bases and J by 5 bases. The CDR3 runs 17 residues. CDR3 loop: CASSLVGGLAGRETQYF. CDR3 nucleotides: TGTGCCAGCAGTTTGGTGGGCGGACTAGCGGGACGGGAGACCCAGTACTTC.

This clone has more than one count but fewer than ten. The chain uses TRBV6-2 or TRBV6-3 and TRBJ2-3; perhaps TRBD2 as D (6 bases). This CDR3 comprises 15 residues. CDR1 is MNHEY, CDR2 SVGEGT, per germline. Trimming left V 6 bases short and J 4 bases short, with 17 bases between. The CDR3 spells CASSRGTVSADTQYF. For the CDR3, the DNA is TGTGCCAGCAGCAGAGGGACTGTTAGCGCAGATACGCAGTATTTT.

This clone was detected many times. V usage is TRBV29-1 and J usage is TRBJ1-3; 10 bases match TRBD1. J gave up 4 bases and V 7 bases, and 7 bases lay outside the gene matches. Per germline, CDR1 SQVTM and CDR2 ANQGSEA. The CDR3 runs 14 residues. CDR3 DNA sequence: TGCAGCGCCCAGGACAGGGGGACGGGAAACACCATATATTTT. Translating it yields CSAQDRGTGNTIYF.

This rearrangement joins TRBV3-1 (or the pseudogene TRBV3-2) to TRBJ2-7, with 7 bases aligning to TRBD2. The CDR3 totals 15 residues. Germline lookup yields CDR1 LGHDT and CDR2 YNNKEL (reference sequence). J was trimmed by 6 bases and V by 1 base; bases with no gene match: 9. For the CDR3, the DNA is TGTGCCAGCAGCCAAGTGGGCGGGAGCGAGGCCGAGCAGTACTTC. Amino acids: CASSQVGGSEAEQYF.

The chain uses TRBV6-6 and TRBJ2-3, with TRBD1 matching 9 bases. Trimming took 8 bases from V and 1 from J; bases not matched to a gene: 10. The CDR3 covers 16 residues. Germline-derived CDR1 and CDR2 are MNHNY and SVGAGI (reference sequence). This chain's CDR3 is CASSITGGRGTDTQYF. The CDR3 DNA sequence: TGTGCCAGCTCCATAACAGGGGGCAGGGGCACAGATACGCAGTATTTT.

This chain joins TRBV19 and TRBJ1-6; 9 positions match TRBD1. CDR1 and CDR2 from the germline V gene are LNHDA and SQIVND (reference sequence). The J segment lost 9 bases and the V segment lost 6 bases, leaving 12 bases of the junction unmatched. The CDR3 length is 16 residues. CDR3 loop: CASSRQGQGNGSPLHF. In nucleotides, the CDR3 is TGTGCCAGTAGCCGCCAAGGACAGGGGAACGGTTCACCCCTCCACTTT. The variable domain in full, completed from reference TRBV19 and TRBJ1-6, reads DGGITQSPKYLFRKEGQNVTLSCEQNLNHDAMYWYRQDPGQGLRLIYYSQIVNDFQKGDIAEGYSVSREKKESFPLTVTSAQKNPTAFYLCASSRQGQGNGSPLHFGNGTRLTVT.

This clone has only one observation. V gene TRBV7-6 combines with J gene TRBJ2-1; TRBD1 matches at 8 bases. Trimming cost V 1 base and J 2 bases; bases outside gene matches: 7. This CDR3 has 17 amino acids. From germline, CDR1 is SGHVS and CDR2 FNYEAQ. CDR3 loop: CASSLDRTGQTYNEQFF. CDR3 bases: TGTGCCAGCAGCTTAGACCGGACAGGGCAAACCTACAATGAGCAGTTCTTC.

The table lists this clone with a count of one. The chain is built from TRBV28 and TRBJ2-7; weak D call: TRBD2 (5 bases). This CDR3 spans 11 amino acids. Germline V gene sequence: CDR1 MDHEN, CDR2 SYDVKM. Trimming cost V 7 bases and J 8 bases, with 12 bases left between them. Written as DNA, the CDR3 is TGTGCCAGCACCCCCGGGGTAAAGCAGTACTTC. Its protein is CASTPGVKQYF.

This chain uses TRBV18 with TRBJ2-7, with TRBD2 matching over 9 bases. CDR3 length: 15 amino acids. CDR1 KGHSH and CDR2 LQKENI come from the germline V gene. V gave up 0 bases and J gave up 0 bases; unmatched junction bases: 0. The CDR3 spells CASSPPSGSSYEQYF. The CDR3 DNA is TGTGCCAGCTCACCACCTAGCGGGAGCTCCTACGAGCAGTACTTC.

V gene TRBV25-1 combines with J gene TRBJ1-1; maybe TRBD1 (5 bases). V lost 7 bases and J lost 4, with 13 bases in between. The CDR3 is 13 amino acids. CDR1 is MGHDK, CDR2 SYGVNS, per germline. CDR3 loop: CASTQGGITEAFF. In DNA, the CDR3 is TGTGCCAGCACTCAGGGTGGGATCACTGAAGCTTTCTTT.

The chain is built from TRBV20-1 and TRBJ2-7, with D perhaps matching TRBD2 (7 bases). CDR3 length equals 15 residues. Trimming removed 3 bases at V and 4 bases at J, with 19 bases between. Germline loops: CDR1 DFQATT, CDR2 SNEGSKA (reference sequence). In nucleotides, the CDR3 is TGCAGTGCTAGTCGAAGGGAGGGAAGGGGGTACGAGCAGTACTTC. It is translated as CSASRREGRGYEQYF.

The rearrangement links TRBV5-1 to TRBJ2-3; D not certain. The V and J ends lost 3 bases and 1 base respectively, with 15 bases between them. CDR3 size: 16 residues. Germline-derived CDR1 and CDR2 are SGHRS and YFSETQ. The CDR3, as DNA: TGCGCCAGCAGCTATACCCTGGGCAGTCGCACAGATACGCAGTATTTT. Translating it yields CASSYTLGSRTDTQYF.

This rearrangement joins TRBV18 to TRBJ1-1; tentatively, D is TRBD1 (5 bases). Trimming stripped 4 bases from V and 6 bases from J, with 18 bases between. The CDR3 runs 15 residues. Germline CDR1 reads KGHSH; CDR2 reads LQKENI. The CDR3: CASSQGINRRAEAFF. The CDR3 region has the DNA TGTGCCAGCTCACAGGGGATTAATCGGAGAGCTGAAGCTTTCTTT.

The chain recombines TRBV12-3 or TRBV12-4 with TRBJ1-4; D gene unclear. The CDR3 is 11 residues long. Deletions cut 3 bases from V and 8 bases from J, with 4 bases between. The CDR3 region has the DNA TGTGCCAGCAGTTTTCGGGAAAAACTGTTTTTT. Translation: CASSFREKLFF.

This chain uses TRBV11-2 with TRBJ2-7, with D possibly being TRBD2 (5 bases). Per the germline V gene, CDR1 is SGHAT and CDR2 is FQNNGV. Trimming cost V 1 base and J 2 bases, with 6 bases left between them. CDR3 length: 13 amino acids. CDR3 DNA: TGTGCCAGCAGCTTAGCTAGCCCCTACGAGCAGTACTTC. It specifies CASSLASPYEQYF.

Notes on this clone: The sample holds other DNA sequences that translate to the same CDR3. The V call is TRBV28, the J call TRBJ1-1, with no clear D. Germline assignment: CDR1 MDHEN and CDR2 SYDVKM. The length of the CDR3 is 13 residues. Trimming shortened V by 3 bases and J by 7 bases, and 12 bases separated the two germline ends. In nucleotides, the CDR3 is TGTGCCAGCAGTTTCTCCCACTTGAATGAAGCTTTCTTT. Amino acids: CASSFSHLNEAFF.

The J gene is TRBJ2-7, the V gene TRBV28, with D maybe TRBD2 (6 bases). The V gene's germline CDR1 is MDHEN and CDR2 SYDVKM. Deletions cut 6 bases from V and 5 bases from J, with 26 bases between. The CDR3 has 17 amino acids. CDR3 nucleotide sequence: TGTGCCAGCAGACACCGCCCGCAACGACTAGAAAAAAACGAGCAGTACTTC. Amino acid sequence: CASRHRPQRLEKNEQYF.

The chain uses TRBV2 and TRBJ2-5; D is unclear. Germline values: CDR1 SNHLY, CDR2 FYNNEI. CDR3 length: 12 residues. The V end was cut by 7 bases, the J end by 0 bases, with 6 bases between. CDR3 sequence: CASKSDQETQYF. The CDR3 coding sequence is TGTGCCAGCAAGTCGGACCAAGAGACCCAGTACTTC.

The genes are TRBV3-1 (or the pseudogene TRBV3-2) and TRBJ1-4; D remains ambiguous. The length of the CDR3 is 14 residues. V was clipped by 0 bases and J by 3 bases, with 5 bases between them. Germline V lookup: CDR1 LGHDT, CDR2 YNNKEL (reference sequence). CDR3 sequence reads: CASSQEQPNEKLFF. The CDR3, as DNA: TGTGCCAGCAGCCAAGAACAGCCTAATGAAAAACTGTTTTTT.

This chain joins TRBV20-1 and TRBJ2-4, with TRBD2 identical over 9 bases. V lost 3 bases, J lost 0 bases, and 21 bases stayed unmatched. The germline CDR1 and CDR2 sequences are DFQATT and SNEGSKA (reference sequence). This CDR3 comprises 21 residues. The CDR3 coding sequence is TGCAGTGCTAGTCCTTCAATCGCGGCTAGCGGGGAGAAATTAGCCAAAAACATTCAGTACTTC. Translating gives CSASPSIAASGEKLAKNIQYF.

This chain links TRBV5-6 with TRBJ1-5; 7 nucleotides match TRBD1. CDR3 length equals 16 residues. CDR1 and CDR2 (germline): SGHDT, YYEEEE. With V trimmed by 0 bases and J by 3 bases, 6 bases remained unmatched. CDR3 residues: CASSLGQGVYNQPQHF. Written as DNA, the CDR3 is TGTGCCAGCAGCTTGGGGCAGGGGGTTTACAATCAGCCCCAGCATTTT.

The sample holds a few counts of this clone. The V call is TRBV27, the J call TRBJ2-7; 9 bases fit TRBD2. Germline CDR1 MNHEY, CDR2 SMNVEV (reference sequence). The CDR3 covers 16 residues. The V segment lost 6 bases and the J segment 8 bases; nucleotides outside the gene matches: 17. The CDR3: CASSSWGTSTLSQQYF. The CDR3 DNA follows: TGTGCCAGCAGCTCTTGGGGGACTAGCACTCTTAGCCAGCAGTACTTC.

The V and J genes are TRBV19 and TRBJ2-2; 7 nucleotides align to TRBD1. CDR1 is LNHDA and CDR2 is SQIVND in the germline V gene (reference sequence). V gave up 6 bases and J gave up 11 bases; unmatched junction bases: 12. This CDR3 is built from 14 residues. DNA for the CDR3: TGTGCCAGTAGGGTGACAGGGTCCGTCGTTGAGCTGTTTTTT. Translated, it gives CASRVTGSVVELFF.

The chain joins TRBV7-2 to TRBJ2-7, with D perhaps matching TRBD1 (6 bases). The CDR3 consists of 16 residues. The V end lost 5 bases, the J end lost 3 bases, and 20 bases lay between the germline ends. The germline gives CDR1 SGHTA, CDR2 FQGNSA. The CDR3 bases are TGTGCCAGCAGCCCCAACGCGGGTGACAGGAGCTACGAGCAGTACTTC. Protein sequence: CASSPNAGDRSYEQYF.

V gene TRBV2 combines with J gene TRBJ2-3; 11 bases are shared with TRBD2. Germline V lookup: CDR1 SNHLY, CDR2 FYNNEI. The CDR3 has 16 residues. Trimming cost V 6 bases and J 6 bases; bases outside gene matches: 11. Written as DNA, the CDR3 is TGTGCCAGCAGGATGATCGGGACTAGCGGCGTGGATACGCAGTATTTT. This translates into CASRMIGTSGVDTQYF. Supplemented by reference TRBV2 and TRBJ2-3, the full variable domain reads EPEVTQTPSHQVTQMGQEVILRCVPISNHLYFYWYRQILGQKVEFLVSFYNNEISEKSEIFDDQFSVERPDGSNFTLKIRSTKLEDSAMYFCASRMIGTSGVDTQYFGPGTRLTVL.